This TCR beta chain was documented in a study of response to subunit inactivated influenza vaccine. General study findings and limits: Only a handful of new T cells, the authors suggested, are recruited with each seasonal influenza vaccination.

Germline trimming cut 7 bases from V and 9 bases from J; bases unmatched to any gene: 3. The CDR3 has 12 amino acids. Germline CDR1 is MNHNS and CDR2 is SASEGT. TCRdb re-analysed the RT-PCR reads in MiXCR, keeping a single row per CDR3 protein. The sample shows a few hundred thousand distinct CDR3 sequences, 20% to 25% of them seen only once. Concerning this clonotype itself: Its antigen is not identified.

The sequence was collected from a man in his fifties or sixties who received an inactivated influenza vaccine. Source: PBMCs from blood, taken around 22 months after vaccination. This sequence joins TRBV6-1 and TRBJ1-6; the match to TRBD1 covers 7 bases. In DNA, the CDR3 is TGTGCCAGCAACAGGGGAGGTTCACCCCTCCACTTT. Amino acids: CASNRGGSPLHF.